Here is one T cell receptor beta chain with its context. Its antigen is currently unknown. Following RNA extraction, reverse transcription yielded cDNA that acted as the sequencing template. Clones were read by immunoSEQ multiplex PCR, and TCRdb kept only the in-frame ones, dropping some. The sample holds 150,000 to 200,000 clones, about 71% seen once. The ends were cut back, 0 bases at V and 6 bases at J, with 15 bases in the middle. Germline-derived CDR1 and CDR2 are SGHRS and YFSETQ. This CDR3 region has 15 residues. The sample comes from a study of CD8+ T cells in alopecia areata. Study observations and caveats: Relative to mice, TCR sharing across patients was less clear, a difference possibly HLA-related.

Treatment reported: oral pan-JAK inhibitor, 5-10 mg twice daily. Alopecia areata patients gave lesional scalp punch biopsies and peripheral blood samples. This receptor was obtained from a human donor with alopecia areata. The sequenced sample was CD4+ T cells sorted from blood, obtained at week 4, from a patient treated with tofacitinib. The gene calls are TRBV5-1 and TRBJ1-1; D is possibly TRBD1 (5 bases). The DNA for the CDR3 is TGCGCCAGCAGCTTGGGGGGCACCCTCGGGGCTGAAGCTTTCTTT. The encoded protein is CASSLGGTLGAEAFF.